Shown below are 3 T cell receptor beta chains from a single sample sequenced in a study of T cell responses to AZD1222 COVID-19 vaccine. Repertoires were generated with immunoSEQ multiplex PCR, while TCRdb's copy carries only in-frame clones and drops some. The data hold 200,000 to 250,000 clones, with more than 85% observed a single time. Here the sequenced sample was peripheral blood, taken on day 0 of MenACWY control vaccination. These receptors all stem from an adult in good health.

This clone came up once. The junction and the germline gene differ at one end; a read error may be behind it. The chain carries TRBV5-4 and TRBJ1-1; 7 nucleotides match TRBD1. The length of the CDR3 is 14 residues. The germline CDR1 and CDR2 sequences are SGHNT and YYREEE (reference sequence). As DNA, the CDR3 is TGTGCCAGCACCCGCGACAGGGTGAAAACTGAAGCTTTCTTT. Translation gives CASTRDRVKTEAFF. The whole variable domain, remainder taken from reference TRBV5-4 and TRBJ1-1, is ETGVTQSPTHLIKTRGQQVTLRCSSQSGHNTVSWYQQALGQGPQFIFQYYREEENGRGNFPPRFSGLQFPNYSSELNVNALELDDSALYLCASTRDRVKTEAFFGQGTRLTVV.

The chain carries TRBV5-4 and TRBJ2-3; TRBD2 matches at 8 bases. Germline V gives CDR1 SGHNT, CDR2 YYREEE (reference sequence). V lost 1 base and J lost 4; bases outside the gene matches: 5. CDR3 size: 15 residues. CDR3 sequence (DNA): TGTGCCAGCAGCTTGAGCGGGGGTGGTGCAGATACGCAGTATTTT. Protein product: CASSLSGGGADTQYF. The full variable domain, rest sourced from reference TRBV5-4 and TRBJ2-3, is ETGVTQSPTHLIKTRGQQVTLRCSSQSGHNTVSWYQQALGQGPQFIFQYYREEENGRGNFPPRFSGLQFPNYSSELNVNALELDDSALYLCASSLSGGGADTQYFGPGTRLTVL.

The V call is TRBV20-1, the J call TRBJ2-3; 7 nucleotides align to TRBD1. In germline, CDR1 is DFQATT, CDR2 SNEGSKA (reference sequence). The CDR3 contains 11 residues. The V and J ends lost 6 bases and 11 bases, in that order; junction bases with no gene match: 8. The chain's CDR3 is CSAGPGQWQYF. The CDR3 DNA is TGCAGTGCGGGACCGGGACAGTGGCAGTATTTT.